Each of the 5 T cell receptor beta chains below was sequenced from the same sample in a study of blood T cell repertoires in COVID-19. Data came from immunoSEQ multiplex PCR; TCRdb stores just in-frame clones and leaves some out. This table holds tens of thousands of clones, about 85% found once. Sequenced: peripheral blood. The receptors shown here come from a woman aged 55-69 years with acute or convalescent COVID-19.

The V call is TRBV19, the J call TRBJ1-2, with no clear D. Trimming took 5 bases from V and 0 from J, leaving 10 bases between them. The CDR3 sequence is 14 residues long. The V gene's germline CDR1 is LNHDA and CDR2 SQIVND (reference sequence). The CDR3 region is CASSAVPSNYGYTF. CDR3 in DNA: TGTGCCAGTAGTGCAGTCCCCTCTAACTATGGCTACACCTTC.

This clone showed up just once. The chain uses TRBV5-4 and TRBJ1-1, with TRBD1 matching over 10 bases. Germline V gene sequence: CDR1 SGHNT, CDR2 YYREEE (reference sequence). CDR3 length: 18 residues. The junction had 13 bases not matched to a gene; V was cut back by 5 bases and J by 0 bases. CDR3 protein: CASSGPGQGTGLNTEAFF. The CDR3 nucleotides read TGTGCCAGCAGTGGTCCGGGACAGGGGACCGGGTTGAACACTGAAGCTTTCTTT.

This clone was counted once. This chain connects TRBV18 to TRBJ1-1, with 12 positions matching TRBD1. Unmatched junction bases numbered 10, after V lost 0 bases and J lost 11 bases. There are 16 residues in the CDR3. CDR1 is KGHSH, CDR2 LQKENI, per germline. CDR3 protein: CASSPPGGQGAMAAFF. DNA of the CDR3: TGTGCCAGCTCACCACCGGGGGGACAGGGGGCGATGGCGGCTTTCTTT.

CDR3: CASSIKSGNNEQFF. In nucleotides, the CDR3 is TGTGCCAGTAGTATCAAGAGCGGGAACAATGAGCAGTTCTTC. V gene TRBV19 combines with J gene TRBJ2-1; 7 bases are shared with TRBD2. This CDR3 contains 14 residues. CDR1 LNHDA and CDR2 SQIVND come from the germline V gene (reference sequence). The V segment lost 3 bases and the J segment 5 bases; nucleotides outside the gene matches: 4.

This sequence joins TRBV19 and TRBJ1-4, with TRBD1 matching over 8 bases. There are 13 residues in the CDR3. The germline gives CDR1 LNHDA, CDR2 SQIVND (reference sequence). V was clipped by 10 bases and J by 7 bases; unmatched bases: 8. The CDR3, as DNA: TGTGCCACCAGGGACAGGATCAGTGAAAAACTGTTTTTT. Its protein is CATRDRISEKLFF.